This T cell receptor beta chain was identified in a study of OX40 agonist ivuxolimab in advanced cancers. Study details: While on treatment, patients had intravenous ivuxolimab at 0.01 to 10 mg/kg every 2 weeks. The study enrolled dose-escalation patients with hepatocellular carcinoma, melanoma, renal cell or head and neck cancer.

This CDR3 contains 17 residues. Germline lookup yields CDR1 MDHEN and CDR2 SYDVKM. V was pared by 2 bases and J by 4 bases, with 3 bases of the junction left unmatched. Clones were read by immunoSEQ multiplex PCR, and TCRdb kept only the in-frame ones, dropping some. Counted here are about 20,000 clones, roughly 85% occurring once; the ten biggest clones make up about 49%. Study-level results: CD8+ T cells averaged more expanded clones than CD4+. At 0.1 to 3.0 mg/kg, CD4+ and CD8+ blood T cells expanded clonally by week 6.

Note on this clone: Antigen specificity is unknown.

The V gene is TRBV28, the J gene TRBJ2-1; 15 bases line up with TRBD2. Source: CD4+ or CD8+ T cells sorted from blood, taken in a trial of the OX40 agonist ivuxolimab. This TCR came from an adult with an advanced solid tumor such as melanoma, head and neck, liver or kidney cancer. This CDR3 reads CASSLGTSGRSYNEQFF. The CDR3 coding sequence is TGTGCCAGCAGTTTAGGGACTAGCGGGAGGAGTTACAATGAGCAGTTCTTC. Looking up the rest from reference TRBV28 and TRBJ2-1 gives the full variable domain: DVKVTQSSRYLVKRTGEKVFLECVQDMDHENMFWYRQDPGLGLRLIYFSYDVKMKEKGDIPEGYSVSREKKERFSLILESASTNQTSMYLCASSLGTSGRSYNEQFFGPGTRLTVL.